The T cell receptor (beta chain) under discussion was sequenced for a study of HIV-infected patients and healthy controls. 500 ng RNA was reverse transcribed with alpha and beta constant-region primers. Separate chain-specific third strand synthesis with multiplexing indices produced the alpha and beta libraries. Ligation attached cDNA to a 5' RACE adapter that carried a random hexamer and SP2 site. TCRdb used MiXCR to reprocess the 5' RACE reads, holding one entry per CDR3 protein. Among more than 15,000 distinct CDR3 sequences listed, 12% were seen once. As to this clonotype: Its antigen remains unidentified.

Germline-derived CDR1 and CDR2 are SGHTA and FQGNSA. V dropped 3 bases and J dropped 2 bases, with 8 bases sitting between them. The CDR3 extends over 13 amino acids. General study findings and limits: A major limitation was that merely sixteen HIV-infected individuals were processed. Compared with controls, mean Gini indices were significantly raised in HIV-infected repertoires, possibly indicating oligoclonality.

All unsorted peripheral T cells were captured because whole blood was used without fractionation. RNA came from roughly 2.5 ml of peripheral blood. The clonotype was recovered from an adult in good health. The chain is built from TRBV7-2 and TRBJ2-7; D perhaps matches TRBD1 (6 bases). The material sequenced was blood. The CDR3 DNA reads as TGTGCCAGCAGCTTGAACAGGGCCTACGAGCAGTACTTC. Amino acid sequence: CASSLNRAYEQYF.